This TCR beta chain originates from a study of blood T cell repertoires in COVID-19. Source study methods: Reference gene primer amplification yielded estimated nucleated cell counts. Clones were read by immunoSEQ multiplex PCR, and TCRdb kept only the in-frame ones, dropping some. That table supplies the V and J calls and clone size; D and trimming were determined from the DNA. The table lists about half a million clones, nearly 90% of them singletons, with about 0.91% in the top ten. The CDR3 runs to 15 residues. V was pared by 5 bases and J by 2 bases, with 9 bases of the junction left unmatched. The germline V gene encodes CDR1 SGHTA and CDR2 FQGTGA.

The sequence came from a man aged 18 to 35 with COVID-19, enrolled during active disease. The gene calls are TRBV7-3 and TRBJ2-7; the match to TRBD2 covers 7 bases. Specimen: peripheral blood. The CDR3 DNA sequence: TGTGCCAGCAGCCCCCAGGCTAGCGGTACCTACGAGCAGTACTTC. Its protein product is CASSPQASGTYEQYF.